This passage covers 25 T cell receptor beta chains from one sample sequenced in a study of CD8 T cells in ankylosing spondylitis. Via MiXCR, TCRdb re-called the 5' RACE reads, giving one row per CDR3 protein. The profile shows about 240,000 distinct CDR3 sequences, roughly 8.6% of them singletons. The source material was blood, either unsorted or a sorted T cell fraction (not recorded which). These receptors originate from a male donor with ankylosing spondylitis or in good health (not recorded which).

The chain employs TRBV5-1 and TRBJ2-3; D gene uncertain. V lost 4 bases and J lost 4, with 16 bases in between. CDR1 and CDR2 from the germline V gene are SGHRS and YFSETQ. The CDR3 spans 15 residues. Written as DNA, the CDR3 is TGCGCCAGCAGCCCCCGCGGAACTACCCCAGATACGCAGTATTTT. It yields the protein CASSPRGTTPDTQYF.

This clonotype has ten or more counts. The rearrangement uses TRBV6-1 and TRBJ1-2, with a weak D call TRBD1 (6 bases). This CDR3 has 15 amino acids. The V end lost 5 bases, the J end lost 2 bases, and 15 bases lay between the germline ends. The germline CDR1 and CDR2 sequences are MNHNS and SASEGT. The DNA of the CDR3 is TGTGCCAGCAGTCCCTATGGGGGGGCCAACTATGGCTACACCTTC. Its translation is CASSPYGGANYGYTF.

This chain uses TRBV19 with TRBJ2-2, with a tentative D call TRBD1 (6 bases). Germline lookup yields CDR1 LNHDA and CDR2 SQIVND (reference sequence). The CDR3 has 15 amino acids. V lost 3 bases to trimming and J lost 0 bases, with 8 bases between them. The CDR3 loop reads CASSMGAANTGELFF. CDR3 DNA sequence: TGTGCCAGTAGTATGGGGGCAGCGAACACCGGGGAGCTGTTTTTT.

The CDR3 region has the DNA TGTGCCAGCAGTGAGAGCTCCTATGGCTACACCTTC. This codes for CASSESSYGYTF. The J gene is TRBJ1-2, the V gene TRBV6-1; D not certain. This CDR3 region has 12 residues. Germline V gives CDR1 MNHNS, CDR2 SASEGT. The ends were cut back, 3 bases at V and 4 bases at J, with 6 bases in the middle.

This clonotype has at least ten counts. The chain is built from TRBV20-1 and TRBJ1-2, with D tentatively TRBD1 (5 bases). Trimming stripped 6 bases from V and 4 bases from J, with 18 bases between. Germline CDR1 is DFQATT and CDR2 is SNEGSKA (reference sequence). This CDR3 is built from 14 residues. DNA of the CDR3: TGCAGTGCCTCGAGAGGGGCAGGAGGCTATGGCTACACCTTC. Encoded protein: CSASRGAGGYGYTF.

This clonotype has a handful of counts. The chain recombines TRBV20-1 with TRBJ2-7; 14 nucleotides line up with TRBD2. The V gene end was trimmed by 4 bases and the J gene end by 6 bases; junction bases not matched to a gene: 5. Germline CDR1 and CDR2: DFQATT and SNEGSKA (reference sequence). The CDR3 runs 14 residues. Written as DNA, the CDR3 is TGCAGTGCTACGGGGACTAGCGGGAGATCCGAGCAGTACTTC. Translation gives CSATGTSGRSEQYF.

Remarks on this clonotype: With a much larger clone just one base away, this may be a read error. V and J are TRBV7-8 and TRBJ2-1, with D possibly TRBD2 on 5 matching bases. This CDR3 contains 15 residues. Germline CDR1 and CDR2: SGHVS and FQNEAQ. The CDR3 DNA reads as TGTGCCAGCAGTCCCCGGCGAGCGGCCTACAATGAGCCGTTCTTC. The encoded protein is CASSPRRAAYNEPFF.

This clonotype was found a few times. The chain is built from TRBV5-6 and TRBJ2-1, with 10 bases lining up with TRBD1. Germline CDR1 SGHDT, CDR2 YYEEEE. The CDR3 runs 16 residues. The junction had 9 bases not matched to a gene; V was cut back by 4 bases and J by 5 bases. In DNA, the CDR3 is TGTGCCAGCAGCCCCTTGGACAGGGGGGGGGACAATGAGCAGTTCTTC. This translates into CASSPLDRGGDNEQFF.

There are many counts of this clonotype. J is TRBJ2-1 and V is TRBV29-1; 14 bases match TRBD2. This CDR3 has 14 residues. Trimming at V came to 3 bases and at J to 9 bases, leaving 4 bases not matched to a gene. Germline V CDR1 and CDR2: SQVTM, ANQGSEA. CDR3 DNA: TGCAGCGTTGAGGGACTAGCGGGAGAAGTTGAGCAGTTCTTC. As protein: CSVEGLAGEVEQFF.

There are many counts of this clonotype. V usage is TRBV12-3 or TRBV12-4 and J usage is TRBJ1-2; a weak D match, TRBD1 (6 bases). The CDR3 has 14 amino acids. The V end lost 5 bases, the J end lost 8 bases, and 18 bases lay between the germline ends. The CDR3 loop is CASSTQGRIGGYTF. The DNA of the CDR3 is TGTGCCAGCAGTACCCAGGGGCGTATAGGGGGCTACACCTTC.

V is TRBV6-1 and J is TRBJ2-5; 11 nucleotides agree with TRBD1. V was pared by 6 bases and J by 4 bases, with 10 bases of the junction left unmatched. Germline values: CDR1 MNHNS, CDR2 SASEGT. This CDR3 comprises 16 residues. CDR3 in DNA: TGTGCCAGCAGCAATTTTTGGACAGGGGGCGTAGAGACCCAGTACTTC. It specifies CASSNFWTGGVETQYF.

This clonotype appeared many times. This chain links TRBV3-1 with TRBJ2-5, with D possibly being TRBD2 (5 bases). This CDR3 comprises 12 residues. Trimming took 1 base from V and 11 from J, leaving 11 bases between them. Germline CDR1 and CDR2: LGHDT and YNNKEL (reference sequence). The CDR3 region is CASSQVGRGQYF. In nucleotides, the CDR3 is TGTGCCAGCAGCCAAGTTGGGCGAGGGCAGTACTTC.

Points on this clonotype: Germline and junction disagree at one end, which may indicate a read error. The chain carries TRBV9 and TRBJ2-6, with 11 bases matching TRBD1. CDR1 SGDLS and CDR2 YYNGEE come from the germline V gene. This CDR3 is 17 amino acids long. Here the CDR3 DNA reads TGTGCCAGCAGCGTCGGACAGGGGGCTATGGGGGCCAACTTCCTGACTTTC. Amino acid sequence: CASSVGQGAMGANFLTF.

V gene TRBV29-1 combines with J gene TRBJ1-2; D unresolved. Germline loops: CDR1 SQVTM, CDR2 ANQGSEA. V lost 0 bases and J 4 bases, leaving 9 bases between the germline ends. This CDR3 region has 13 residues. The CDR3 sequence is CSVEESAGYGYTF. The CDR3 nucleotides are TGCAGCGTTGAAGAGTCAGCCGGCTATGGCTACACCTTC.

As for this clonotype: It may be a read error: a sequence one base away is much more abundant. The J gene is TRBJ2-1, the V gene TRBV20-1; no firm D call. The V gene lost 2 bases and the J gene lost 8 bases, with 4 bases spanning the gap. This CDR3 comprises 10 residues. CDR1 DFQATT and CDR2 SNEGSKA come from the germline V gene (reference sequence). This CDR3 reads CSARQDEQFF. For the CDR3, the DNA is TGCAGTGCTAGACAGGATGAGCAGTTCTTC.

J is TRBJ2-7 and V is TRBV18; 9 bases align to TRBD1. This CDR3 has 14 amino acids. In germline, CDR1 is KGHSH, CDR2 LQKENI. Trimming took 2 bases from V and 5 from J; bases not matched to a gene: 4. CDR3 protein: CASSPIQGANEQYF. CDR3 coding DNA: TGTGCCAGCTCACCAATACAGGGGGCGAACGAGCAGTACTTC.

Many counts were recorded for this clonotype. The V and J genes are TRBV20-1 and TRBJ1-1; TRBD1 aligns across 12 bases. The CDR3 runs to 14 residues. Germline V gene data show CDR1 as DFQATT and CDR2 as SNEGSKA (reference sequence). The V segment lost 4 bases and the J segment 7 bases; nucleotides outside the gene matches: 7. This CDR3 is CSAKPGQGAGEAFF. The DNA of the CDR3 is TGCAGTGCTAAACCGGGACAGGGGGCCGGTGAAGCTTTCTTT.

This clonotype was seen at least ten times. V gene TRBV7-9 combines with J gene TRBJ1-2; 9 bases map to TRBD1. Germline V gene data show CDR1 as SEHNR and CDR2 as FQNEAQ (reference sequence). CDR3 length equals 13 residues. V lost 5 bases, J lost 7 bases, and 5 bases stayed unmatched. This CDR3 reads CASSPTGGTGYTF. The DNA for the CDR3 is TGTGCCAGCAGCCCAACAGGGGGCACTGGCTACACCTTC.

V usage is TRBV5-6 and J usage is TRBJ2-1; 7 bases fit TRBD2. V trimming: 4 bases; J trimming: 3 bases; junction bases outside the gene matches: 7. There are 15 residues in the CDR3. The germline gives CDR1 SGHDT, CDR2 YYEEEE. The CDR3 region has the DNA TGTGCCAGCAGCATTAGCGGGTCTCTCTACAATGAGCAGTTCTTC. As protein: CASSISGSLYNEQFF.

This clonotype has ten or more counts. The gene calls are TRBV7-9 and TRBJ2-7; D not certain. Germline assignment: CDR1 SEHNR and CDR2 FQNEAQ (reference sequence). The CDR3 spans 14 residues. The V gene lost 1 base and the J gene lost 3 bases, with 10 bases spanning the gap. The CDR3, as DNA: TGTGCCAGCAGCTTAGAAGAGAGAATCTACGAGCAGTACTTC. This translates into CASSLEERIYEQYF.

This clonotype has at least ten counts. V usage is TRBV20-1 and J usage is TRBJ1-5; possible D gene TRBD1, 5 bases. V dropped 6 bases and J dropped 5 bases, with 8 bases sitting between them. Germline V gene lookup returns CDR1 DFQATT and CDR2 SNEGSKA (reference sequence). The CDR3 runs to 11 residues. CDR3 coding DNA: TGCAGTGCCGGGGACCATCAGCCCCAGCATTTT. It yields the protein CSAGDHQPQHF.

The chain employs TRBV12-3 or TRBV12-4 and TRBJ2-1; D gene unclear. Deletions cut 2 bases from V and 7 bases from J, with 15 bases between. This CDR3 is built from 15 residues. The DNA for the CDR3 is TGTGCCAGCAGTTTACCCCCTTTTCCCCTTAATGAGCAGTTCTTC. It specifies CASSLPPFPLNEQFF.

This clonotype was detected many times. The chain uses TRBV18 and TRBJ1-1, with D tentatively TRBD1 (5 bases). Germline CDR1 is KGHSH and CDR2 is LQKENI. V was clipped by 1 base and J by 5 bases, with 14 bases between them. CDR3 length: 15 amino acids. The CDR3 sequence: CASSPHAGLGTEAFF. Written as DNA, the CDR3 is TGTGCCAGCTCACCACACGCAGGGCTGGGAACTGAAGCTTTCTTT. The full variable domain, completed using reference TRBV18 and TRBJ1-1, is NAGVMQNPRHLVRRRGQEARLRCSPMKGHSHVYWYRQLPEEGLKFMVYLQKENIIDESGMPKERFSAEFPKEGPSILRIQQVVRGDSAAYFCASSPHAGLGTEAFFGQGTRLTVV.

This clonotype has at least ten counts. The J gene is TRBJ2-3, the V gene TRBV20-1; 10 nucleotides align to TRBD2. The germline CDR1 and CDR2 sequences are DFQATT and SNEGSKA (reference sequence). The CDR3 consists of 14 residues. Trimming removed 5 bases from V and 1 base from J; junction bases left unmatched: 3. CDR3 amino acids: CSAHGLAGTDTQYF. The CDR3 DNA sequence: TGCAGTGCTCACGGACTAGCGGGCACAGATACGCAGTATTTT.

This clonotype was recorded many times. The CDR3 sequence: CSATGGGAYTGELFF. DNA of the CDR3: TGCAGTGCCACCGGCGGGGGCGCTTACACCGGGGAGCTGTTTTTT. The chain uses TRBV20-1 and TRBJ2-2; D is perhaps TRBD2 (7 bases). Germline loops: CDR1 DFQATT, CDR2 SNEGSKA (reference sequence). Trimming removed 6 bases from V and 3 bases from J, with 17 bases in between. This CDR3 has 15 amino acids.